The 14 T cell receptor beta chains reported below all come from one sample, sequenced in a study of shared clonotypes between healthy human individuals (dated by TCRdb to the early 2020s). The library was built by means of the immunoSEQ multiplex PCR assay. TCRdb obtained this table from immuneACCESS and retained in-frame rearrangements with V and J assigned. These tables miss some clones; where compared with another copy, unresolved V genes account for less than half of the shortfall, and the remainder is unexplained. The sample records some 1.1 million clones, around 77% of which are singletons. More than 0.85% of the sample lies in the top ten. Sequencing was done on a sample of memory CD4+ T cells from PBMCs. The cell subset or site label, as the study defines it: CD45RA-negative fraction. The receptors stem from a man aged 18 to 29 in good health. Some clones in this sample may be carry-over from other donors' samples.

The table lists this clone with a few counts. A much larger clone sits a single nucleotide away, making a read error possible. The sample carries other DNA sequences with the same CDR3. The rearrangement uses TRBV7-9 and TRBJ1-1, with a possible D match to TRBD1 (5 bases). CDR1 is SEHNR and CDR2 is FQNEAQ in the germline V gene (reference sequence). This CDR3 is 13 amino acids long. V was shortened by 3 bases and J by 1 base, with 6 bases between the two germline ends. CDR3 loop: CASSFQGNTEAFF. The CDR3 nucleotides are TGTGCCAGCAGCTTCCAGGGGAACACTGAAGCTTTCTTT.

The genes are TRBV18 and TRBJ2-1, with TRBD2 as a possible D gene (5 bases). The CDR3 runs to 15 residues. Germline V lookup: CDR1 KGHSH, CDR2 LQKENI. Deletions cut 6 bases from V and 1 base from J, with 13 bases between. In nucleotides, the CDR3 is TGTGCCAGCTCGATAGGGAGTATGTCCTACAATGAGCAGTTCTTC. It is translated as CASSIGSMSYNEQFF.

The chain recombines TRBV9 with TRBJ2-2, with TRBD1 matching 8 bases. Germline trimming cut 4 bases from V and 8 bases from J; bases unmatched to any gene: 4. Germline V CDR1 and CDR2: SGDLS, YYNGEE. The CDR3 runs 13 residues. The CDR3 DNA follows: TGTGCCAGCAGCTCCCAGGGGGCGGGGGAGCTGTTTTTT. The encoded protein is CASSSQGAGELFF.

This rearrangement joins TRBV27 to TRBJ2-2; the match to TRBD2 covers 11 bases. The CDR3 sequence is 14 residues long. CDR1 and CDR2 from the germline V gene are MNHEY and SMNVEV (reference sequence). V dropped 5 bases and J dropped 6; count of bases not matched to a gene: 2. CDR3 DNA sequence: TGTGCCAGCAGTGTAGCGGGAGGGGCCGGGGAGCTGTTTTTT. It specifies CASSVAGGAGELFF.

This CDR3 is CASSGGTEGEQYF. The CDR3 coding sequence is TGTGCCAGCAGCGGAGGGACAGAAGGCGAGCAGTACTTC. The V and J genes are TRBV7-3 and TRBJ2-7; possibly TRBD1 for D (7 bases). Between the trimmed V and J ends, which lost 5 bases and 6 bases, there was a span of 14 bases. Per the germline V gene, CDR1 is SGHTA and CDR2 is FQGTGA. The CDR3 length is 13 residues.

The V call is TRBV9, the J call TRBJ2-5; TRBD2 matches at 9 bases. Germline lookup yields CDR1 SGDLS and CDR2 YYNGEE. After removal of 4 bases from V and 5 bases from J, the junction contained 12 bases not matched to a gene. This CDR3 spans 16 amino acids. The CDR3 protein is CASSPRVGSGSETQYF. CDR3 nucleotides: TGTGCCAGCAGCCCCCGAGTGGGTAGCGGGAGCGAGACCCAGTACTTC. The whole variable domain, remainder taken from reference TRBV9 and TRBJ2-5, is DSGVTQTPKHLITATGQRVTLRCSPRSGDLSVYWYQQSLDQGLQFLIQYYNGEERAKGNILERFSAQQFPDLHSELNLSSLELGDSALYFCASSPRVGSGSETQYFGPGTRLLVL.

The chain joins TRBV6-5 to TRBJ1-3; D not certain. The length of the CDR3 is 11 residues. The germline V and J ends were trimmed by 10 bases and 2 bases, with 6 bases remaining between them. Germline V gene sequence: CDR1 MNHEY, CDR2 SVGAGI. In nucleotides, the CDR3 is TGTGCCACCCGAGCTGGAAACACCATATATTTT. It specifies CATRAGNTIYF.

V and J are TRBV7-9 and TRBJ2-1; either TRBD1 or TRBD2 may fit D (5 bases each). Trimming stripped 2 bases from V and 7 bases from J, with 15 bases between. The CDR3 is 15 residues long. In germline, CDR1 is SEHNR, CDR2 FQNEAQ (reference sequence). The CDR3 DNA sequence: TGTGCCAGCAGCTTATGGGCCCTCGAGGGGAATGAGCAGTTCTTC. Encoded protein: CASSLWALEGNEQFF.

The chain couples TRBV10-3 to TRBJ2-1, with 8 bases fitting TRBD2. V was clipped by 10 bases and J by 4 bases; unmatched bases: 15. Germline CDR1 ENHRY, CDR2 SYGVKD. The length of the CDR3 is 16 residues. CDR3 coding DNA: TGTGCCACCCTCAGTACGCGTAGCGGGACATACAATGAGCAGTTCTTC. This sequence encodes CATLSTRSGTYNEQFF.

V gene TRBV10-2 combines with J gene TRBJ2-2; D unresolved. The CDR3 contains 14 residues. Germline V gene sequence: CDR1 WSHSY, CDR2 SAAADI. V was trimmed by 6 bases and J by 0 bases, leaving 8 bases between them. The CDR3 DNA reads as TGCGCCAGCAGGGATCTAGCGAACACCGGGGAGCTGTTTTTT. Protein product: CASRDLANTGELFF.

The rearrangement uses TRBV7-2 and TRBJ1-1, with D hard to call. Per the germline V gene, CDR1 is SGHTA and CDR2 is FQGNSA. The CDR3 loop spans 14 amino acids. Trimming cost V 1 base and J 1 base, with 7 bases left between them. The CDR3 region has the DNA TGTGCCAGCAGCTTAGTTATGGGGAACACTGAAGCTTTCTTT. Residues: CASSLVMGNTEAFF.

The J gene is TRBJ2-5, the V gene TRBV7-2; 11 nucleotides align to TRBD2. With V trimmed by 8 bases and J by 4 bases, 15 bases remained unmatched. The CDR3 has 17 residues. Germline CDR1 and CDR2: SGHTA and FQGNSA. The CDR3 is CASQRLAGSNLGETQYF. In nucleotides, the CDR3 is TGTGCCAGCCAAAGACTAGCGGGAAGTAATTTAGGAGAGACCCAGTACTTC.

About this clone itself: Distinct nucleotide sequences in the sample also encode this CDR3. This chain uses TRBV30 with TRBJ1-5; tentatively, D is TRBD1 (5 bases). V gave up 5 bases and J gave up 0 bases, with 8 bases separating them. CDR3 length: 13 residues. The germline V gene has CDR1 GTSNPN and CDR2 SVGIG (reference sequence). CDR3 sequence: CAWGTDSNQPQHF. CDR3 bases: TGTGCCTGGGGGACTGATAGCAATCAGCCCCAGCATTTT.

The chain uses TRBV29-1 and TRBJ1-1, with 8 bases lining up with TRBD1. Trimming at V came to 5 bases and at J to 4 bases, leaving 9 bases not matched to a gene. CDR3 length equals 14 residues. Germline V gives CDR1 SQVTM, CDR2 ANQGSEA. CDR3 residues: CSVTTGQVGTEAFF. CDR3 bases: TGCAGCGTTACTACGGGACAGGTCGGCACTGAAGCTTTCTTT.